These T cell receptor beta chains were read from a single sample in a study of T-cell reconstitution after alpha-beta-depleted transplantation in children. TCRdb fed the PCR reads into MiXCR, producing one record per CDR3 protein. The sample consists of 610,000 or so distinct CDR3 sequences, over 25% of them appearing once. The sequences come from PBMCs, collected before TCRalphabeta/CD19-depleted stem cell transplant. The receptor set was obtained from a boy under two years old with Wiskott-Aldrich syndrome, due to receive a stem cell transplant. Both conserved end residues are part of each CDR3. Size values are once, few and many counts, or a class for expanded clones, and some rows have none.

>.|TRBV28|TRBJ1-1
CASSRIPNTEAFF
>few|TRBV12-3/TRBV12-4|TRBJ2-7
CASSLVAKRIAEQYF
>.|TRBV7-9|TRBJ2-1
CASSLAGDGEQFF
>.|TRBV9|TRBJ2-1
CASSAFSRRAINEQFF
>many|TRBV10-3|TRBJ1-2
CAISEGQASYGYTF
>.|TRBV29-1|TRBJ2-7
CSVGLAGAGYEQYF
>few|TRBV12-3/TRBV12-4|TRBJ2-2
CASERESAGELFF
>once|TRBV19|TRBJ2-3
CASSTRLAADTQYF
>.|TRBV15|TRBJ2-1
CATSLTEQRESSYNEQFF
>.|TRBV10-3|TRBJ1-4
CAISDLPGTLAGGEKLFF
>.|TRBV29-1|TRBJ2-7
CSVKTSSAYEQYF
>.|TRBV9|TRBJ2-2
CASSVDLGRALGTGELFF
>.|TRBV9|TRBJ2-7
CASSVAGTVSSYEQYF
>few|TRBV10-3|TRBJ2-7
CAISVQTSYEQYF
>.|TRBV3-1|TRBJ2-7
CASSLPGTGEQYF
>.|TRBV4-2|TRBJ2-7
CASSQVVGKAGGPYEQYF
>few|TRBV5-5|TRBJ1-5
CASSLASGLGGHQPQHF
>few|TRBV5-1|TRBJ1-6
CASSQDRDSPLHF
>few|TRBV7-2|TRBJ2-1
CASSWGLANEQFF
>few|TRBV4-1|TRBJ2-7
CASSQFLLGTTRTYEQYF
>.|TRBV7-2|TRBJ2-1
CASSSAPTGAAYNEQFF
>.|TRBV27|TRBJ2-1
CASSPRWDRNNEQFF
>few|TRBV29-1|TRBJ2-1
CSVDKASGYNEQFF
>.|TRBV6-1|TRBJ1-1
CASSGLGGREAFF
>.|TRBV28|TRBJ2-2
CASRTSKERTVTGELFF
>few|TRBV20-1|TRBJ1-4
CSAPPRTGGEKLFF
>.|TRBV25-1|TRBJ2-1
CASSERRSGEQFF
>.|TRBV9|TRBJ2-3
CASSVDRDRNTDTQYF
>few|TRBV7-8|TRBJ1-4
CASSWPRGTPATNEKLFF
>few|TRBV4-2|TRBJ2-1
CASSPVLTSGVSSYNEQFF
>.|TRBV9|TRBJ2-2
CASSVAVAKTSGSNTGELFF
>.|TRBV7-6|TRBJ2-1
CASSAGRSYNEQFF
>.|TRBV5-1|TRBJ2-2
CASSIDRGTGELFF
>.|TRBV12-3/TRBV12-4|TRBJ1-2
CASSLGGIGYTF
>.|TRBV11-2|TRBJ2-7
CASSRLVGTLDRPYEQYF
>.|TRBV12-3/TRBV12-4|TRBJ1-2
CASSLVPRGAYGYTF
>few|TRBV5-1|TRBJ2-3
CVSSLATGTDTQYF
>.|TRBV4-2|TRBJ2-1
CASSTSGVGEQFF
>.|TRBV7-2|TRBJ1-2
CASILSIGFSYGYTF
>.|TRBV20-1|TRBJ1-2
CSASQGATNYGYTF
>.|TRBV4-1|TRBJ2-2
CASSIRQGTGELFF
>.|TRBV27|TRBJ2-1
CASNYRDQGNEQFF
>few|TRBV5-1|TRBJ2-7
CASSRLSGSSYEQYF
>.|TRBV5-1|TRBJ1-2
CASSWGPLNYGYTF
>.|TRBV30|TRBJ2-1
CAWTRRGTSADSYNEQFF